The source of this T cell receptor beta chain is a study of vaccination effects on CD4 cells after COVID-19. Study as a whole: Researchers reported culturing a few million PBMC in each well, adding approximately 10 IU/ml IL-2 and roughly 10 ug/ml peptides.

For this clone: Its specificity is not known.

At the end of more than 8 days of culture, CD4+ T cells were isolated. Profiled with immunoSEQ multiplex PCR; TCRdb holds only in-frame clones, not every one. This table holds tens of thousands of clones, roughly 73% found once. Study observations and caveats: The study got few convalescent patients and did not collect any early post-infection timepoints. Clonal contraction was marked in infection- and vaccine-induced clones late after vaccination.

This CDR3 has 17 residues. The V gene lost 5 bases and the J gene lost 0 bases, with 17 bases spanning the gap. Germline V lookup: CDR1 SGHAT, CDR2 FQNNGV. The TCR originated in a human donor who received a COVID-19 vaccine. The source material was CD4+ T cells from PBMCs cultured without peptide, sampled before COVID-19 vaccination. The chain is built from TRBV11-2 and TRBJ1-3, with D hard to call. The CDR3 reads CASSLTRVQRSGNTIYF. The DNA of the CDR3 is TGTGCCAGCAGCCTTACCCGGGTTCAACGCTCTGGAAACACCATATATTTT.